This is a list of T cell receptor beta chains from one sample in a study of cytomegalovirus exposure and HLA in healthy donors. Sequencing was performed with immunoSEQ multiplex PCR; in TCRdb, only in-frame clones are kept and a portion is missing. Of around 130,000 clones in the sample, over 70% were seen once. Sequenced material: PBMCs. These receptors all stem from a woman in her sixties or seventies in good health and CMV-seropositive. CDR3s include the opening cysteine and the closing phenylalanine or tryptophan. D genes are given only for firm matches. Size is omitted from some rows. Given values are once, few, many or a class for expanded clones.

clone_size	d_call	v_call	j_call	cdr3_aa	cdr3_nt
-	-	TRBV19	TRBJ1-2	CASQGLGGGYTF	TGTGCCAGCCAGGGACTTGGCGGTGGCTACACCTTC
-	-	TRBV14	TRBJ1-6	CASSQGFGGLGNSPLHF	TGTGCCAGCAGCCAGGGATTCGGTGGACTGGGAAATTCACCCCTCCACTTT
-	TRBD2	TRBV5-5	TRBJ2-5	CASTMTSGGWETQYF	TGTGCCAGCACCATGACTAGCGGGGGGTGGGAGACCCAGTACTTC
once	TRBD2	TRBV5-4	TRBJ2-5	CASSLRTSGGARETQYF	TGTGCCAGCAGCCTCCGGACTAGCGGGGGGGCGAGAGAGACCCAGTACTTC
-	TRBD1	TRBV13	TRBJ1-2	CASSPGTGGVGYTF	TGTGCCAGCAGCCCCGGGACAGGGGGGGTTGGCTACACCTTC
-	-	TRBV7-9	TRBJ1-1	CASSLALGQSKAFF	TGTGCCAGCAGCTTAGCCCTAGGACAGAGTAAAGCTTTCTTT
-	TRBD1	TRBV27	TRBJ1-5	CASSFDRGDQPQHF	TGTGCCAGCAGTTTCGACAGGGGGGATCAGCCCCAGCATTTT
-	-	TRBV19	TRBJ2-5	CASSSQAETQYF	TGTGCCAGTAGTAGTCAAGCAGAGACCCAGTACTTC
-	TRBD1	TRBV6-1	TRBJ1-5	CASSEAPGTVSNQPQHF	TGTGCCAGCAGTGAAGCGCCCGGGACAGTTAGCAATCAGCCCCAGCATTTT
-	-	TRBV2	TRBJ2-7	CASRSVSSYEQYF	TGTGCCAGCAGGTCGGTTAGCTCCTACGAGCAGTACTTC
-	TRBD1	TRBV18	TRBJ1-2	CASSPPGQGYGYTF	TGTGCCAGCTCACCACCGGGACAGGGTTATGGCTACACCTTC
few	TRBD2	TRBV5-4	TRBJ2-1	CASSLAGGAIYNEQFF	TGTGCCAGCAGCTTGGCCGGGGGGGCGATCTACAATGAGCAGTTCTTC
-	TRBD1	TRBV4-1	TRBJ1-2	CASSQRGTGDNTNGYTF	TGCGCCAGCAGCCAACGAGGGACAGGGGACAATACGAATGGCTACACCTTC
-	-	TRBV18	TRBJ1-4	CASSPPGNLATNEKLFF	TGTGCCAGCTCACCACCCGGTAATTTGGCAACTAATGAAAAACTGTTTTTT
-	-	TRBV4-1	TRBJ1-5	CASSQLGGGTHQPQHF	TGCGCCAGCAGCCAACTAGGTGGAGGGACCCACCAGCCCCAGCATTTT